The TCR beta chain under discussion was sequenced for a study of CXCR3-negative and CXCR3-positive naive CD8 T cells. Findings and caveats of the study: Memory CD8+ T cell repertoires were far less diverse than both naive subsets. Naive CXCR3-positive and CXCR3-negative cells shared TRBV-TRBJ usage; memory cells diverged.

From germline, CDR1 is MGHRA and CDR2 YSYEKL. The CDR3 runs 15 residues. The TRB libraries of cDNA were built by UMI-labeled 5' RACE. One entry per CDR3 protein, without DNA, is what TCRdb gives after re-calling the 5' RACE reads. The table for this sample gives tens of thousands of distinct CDR3 sequences. On this clonotype itself: The antigen is undetermined.

The chain joins TRBV4-1 to TRBJ2-1; the D call from TCRdb, TRBD1, cannot be confirmed without DNA. The sequenced material came from memory CD8+ T cells from blood. The receptor's source is a human donor in good health. Some clones in this sample may be carry-over from other donors' samples. CDR3 residues: CASSLSREYLGEQFF.